A selection of T cell receptor beta chains follows, all from one sample in a study of blood T cell repertoires in COVID-19. Method: immunoSEQ multiplex PCR; TCRdb's copy keeps in-frame clones and lacks some. The table records 220,000 or so clones, 70% to 85% of them present only once. Material for sequencing was peripheral blood. The receptor source for this set is a woman of 80 years or more with acute or convalescent COVID-19. The CDR3 runs from the conserved cysteine through the conserved F or W. A D gene is named only where the DNA matches it firmly. The size entry is marked missing in some rows and otherwise reads once, few, many or a size class.

d_call,clone_size,v_call,j_call,cdr3_nt,cdr3_aa
-,-,TRBV7-6,TRBJ2-2,TGTGCCAGCAGCTTAGGCGGCTCGATAGGAGAGCTGTTTTTT,CASSLGGSIGELFF
-,-,TRBV19,TRBJ2-7,TGTGCCAGTAGTATGGAGACAGCCGGCTACGAGCAGTACTTC,CASSMETAGYEQYF
TRBD1,-,TRBV14,TRBJ1-2,TGTGCCAGCAGCCAAGTTACCGGGACAGGGCCCCATGGCTACACCTTC,CASSQVTGTGPHGYTF
-,-,TRBV7-9,TRBJ2-3,TGTGCCAGCAGCCCCTGGCGGACAGATACGCAGTATTTT,CASSPWRTDTQYF
-,few,TRBV19,TRBJ1-5,TGTGCCAGTAGATCACAGGTGGGGGGTCAGCCCCAGCATTTT,CASRSQVGGQPQHF
-,-,TRBV6-2/TRBV6-3,TRBJ2-7,TGTGCCAGCAGTTACCCTGCACTTCTCGAGCAGTACTTC,CASSYPALLEQYF
-,-,TRBV28,TRBJ1-4,TGTGCCAGCAGTATCTACGAGTACACTAATGAAAAACTGTTTTTT,CASSIYEYTNEKLFF
-,-,TRBV6-5,TRBJ1-2,TGTGCCAGTACCTATGACAGGCGCTATGGCTACACCTTC,CASTYDRRYGYTF
-,-,TRBV21-1,TRBJ1-5,TGTGCCAGCATCACGGCAGGGAGCAATCAGCCCCAGCATTTT,CASITAGSNQPQHF
-,-,TRBV6-6,TRBJ1-5,TGTGCCAGCAGTCACAGGGATCTGCCCTGGGAGCCCCAGCATTTT,CASSHRDLPWEPQHF
-,-,TRBV5-1,TRBJ2-5,TGCGCCAGCAGCCAGGAAGGGACAAAGCGAGAGACCCAGTACTTC,CASSQEGTKRETQYF
-,-,TRBV18,TRBJ2-1,TGTGCCAGCTCACCGGGAGAGATTCGAAATGAGCAGTTCTTC,CASSPGEIRNEQFF
-,-,TRBV7-9,TRBJ2-1,TGTGCCAGCAGCTTCATAAATCGGTTAAATGAGCAGTTCTTC,CASSFINRLNEQFF
-,once,TRBV5-1,TRBJ1-6,TGCGCCAGCAGCTTGGATCCGGGATCCGATTCACTCCTCCACTTT,CASSLDPGSDSLLHF
-,-,TRBV7-2,TRBJ2-3,TGTGCCAGCAGCTCCCAGGGCCCAGATACGCAGTATTTT,CASSSQGPDTQYF
-,-,TRBV28,TRBJ1-5,TGTGCCAGCAGGTCTCGGGGGGCCAGCAATCAGCCCCAGCATTTT,CASRSRGASNQPQHF
-,-,TRBV19,TRBJ1-1,TGTGCCAGTAGTATCGTGGTAATGGCAGGGCGCAAGAACACTGAAGCTTTCTTT,CASSIVVMAGRKNTEAFF
-,-,TRBV4-3,TRBJ1-2,TGCGCCAGCAGCCAACTCCGGACGGGAACCTATGGCTACACCTTC,CASSQLRTGTYGYTF
-,-,TRBV9,TRBJ1-1,TGTGCCAGCAGCGTAGGTATGAACACTGAAGCTTTCTTT,CASSVGMNTEAFF
-,-,TRBV4-3,TRBJ2-2,TGCGCCAGCAGCCAAGGGGGCGTCGGCACCGGGGAGCTGTTTTTT,CASSQGGVGTGELFF
TRBD2,-,TRBV14,TRBJ2-5,TGTGCCAGCAGCCACTGGGGACTAGCGGGAGTCAGAGAGACCCAGTACTTC,CASSHWGLAGVRETQYF
TRBD2,many,TRBV5-5,TRBJ2-7,TGTGCCAGCAGCCGGACTAGCGGGGGGCCGAGACACTACGAGCAGTACTTC,CASSRTSGGPRHYEQYF
-,-,TRBV5-4,TRBJ1-2,TGTGCCAGCAGCTTGGAGGCGGGGGGAAGCTATGGCTACACCTTC,CASSLEAGGSYGYTF
-,-,TRBV6-5,TRBJ1-2,TGTGCCAGCAGTTTAAAACAGGTTTCTGGCTACACCTTC,CASSLKQVSGYTF
TRBD2,-,TRBV6-6,TRBJ2-1,TGTGCCAGCAGTTCTGAGCGGGGGGGAGATAATGAGCAGTTCTTC,CASSSERGGDNEQFF
-,-,TRBV5-5,TRBJ2-5,TGTGCCAGCAGCCAGGAGGGGGAGACCCAGTACTTC,CASSQEGETQYF
-,-,TRBV7-2,TRBJ1-1,TGTGCCAGCAGCTTCGACCGGACAGTCACTGAAGCTTTCTTT,CASSFDRTVTEAFF
TRBD1,few,TRBV7-9,TRBJ2-5,TGTGCCAGCAGCTCCTGGACAGGGAGGAAGACCCAGTACTTC,CASSSWTGRKTQYF
TRBD1,-,TRBV6-1,TRBJ2-5,TGTGCCAGCAGTGGTTACCGACAGGGGCAAGAGGAGACCCAGTACTTC,CASSGYRQGQEETQYF
-,-,TRBV19,TRBJ2-1,TGTGCCAGTAGTTGGGAGGTTTACCCCTACAATGAGCAGTTCTTC,CASSWEVYPYNEQFF
-,-,TRBV27,TRBJ1-2,TGTGCCAGCAGTCCCACAGGGCCCTATGGCTACACCTTC,CASSPTGPYGYTF
TRBD2,few,TRBV7-3,TRBJ2-7,TGTGCCAGCAGCTTTGCGGGGGGCTCCTACGAGCAGTACTTC,CASSFAGGSYEQYF
-,-,TRBV21-1,TRBJ2-2,TGTGCCAGCAGCAAAGAAGTAACAGGCCTGAACACCGGGGAGCTGTTTTTT,CASSKEVTGLNTGELFF